The rows below give T cell receptor beta chains drawn from one sample of a study of cytomegalovirus exposure and HLA in healthy donors. Generated by immunoSEQ multiplex PCR, the TCRdb table keeps only in-frame clones and is missing some. The repertoire includes 95,000 to 150,000 clones, about 96% of them detected once, and about 1.7% sits in the top ten. Sequenced sample: PBMCs. Source of these receptors: a man aged 18 to 30 in good health and CMV-seronegative. Each CDR3 is given with its conserved first and last residue. The D gene is left open where the match is weak. Clone size appears in some rows only: once, few, many, or a class for an expanded clone.

>TRBJ2-3|TRBV18|NA|TRBD2
TGTGCCAGCTCACCAAGACGGACTAGCGGGCAAGGCACAGATACGCAGTATTTT
CASSPRRTSGQGTDTQYF
>TRBJ2-2|TRBV6-6|NA|NA
TGTGCCAGCACAGAACTAACCGGGGAGCTGTTTTTT
CASTELTGELFF
>TRBJ2-7|TRBV18|NA|TRBD2
TGTGCCAGCTCACCCCTCGGGGAGGGGTACGACGAGCAGTACTTC
CASSPLGEGYDEQYF
>TRBJ2-2|TRBV28|once|NA
TGTGCCAGCAGCTCGAGGGTAGGGGGTTTTAACACCGGGGAGCTGTTTTTT
CASSSRVGGFNTGELFF
>TRBJ2-1|TRBV28|NA|TRBD2
TGTGCCAGCACCCGACTAGCGGGAGGGCCGCGGAATGAGCAGTTCTTC
CASTRLAGGPRNEQFF
>TRBJ1-2|TRBV13|NA|NA
TGTGCCAGCAGCTCCCAGGACACGGCTGCCTATGGCTACACCTTC
CASSSQDTAAYGYTF
>TRBJ2-2|TRBV7-3|NA|NA
TGTGCCAGCAGCTTAGACGTTATCCGACAGGCGAACACCGGGGAGCTGTTTTTT
CASSLDVIRQANTGELFF
>TRBJ2-1|TRBV28|NA|TRBD2
TGTGCCAGCAAGGCGGGAGCTAGCTCCTACAATGAGCAGTTCTTC
CASKAGASSYNEQFF
>TRBJ2-3|TRBV6-1|NA|TRBD2
TGTGCCAGCAGAGCTAGCGGGCCGAGCACAGATACGCAGTATTTT
CASRASGPSTDTQYF
>TRBJ2-7|TRBV7-2|NA|TRBD2
TGTGCCAGCAGCTTTAGCGGGGAATCCTACGAGCAGTACTTC
CASSFSGESYEQYF
>TRBJ2-1|TRBV7-2|NA|NA
TGTGCCAGCAGCTTAGGAGGTGGCGCCTACAATGAGCAGTTCTTC
CASSLGGGAYNEQFF
>TRBJ1-2|TRBV28|NA|TRBD1
TGTGCCAGCAGTTTGGGACAGATCTATGGCTACACCTTC
CASSLGQIYGYTF
>TRBJ2-7|TRBV10-3|NA|NA
TGTGCCATCAGTGAAGGGACTGGCCATTTTGAGCAGTACTTC
CAISEGTGHFEQYF
>TRBJ2-1|TRBV5-8|NA|TRBD2
TGTGCCAGCACGGGGGGGGATGAGCAGTTCTTC
CASTGGDEQFF
>TRBJ2-3|TRBV7-2|NA|NA
TGTGCCAGCAGCCGCGACAGGAGCCCTAGCACAGATACGCAGTATTTT
CASSRDRSPSTDTQYF
>TRBJ2-7|TRBV7-2|NA|NA
TGTGCCAGCAGCTTAGATGGCAGGGGCCTCTTGGAGCAGTACTTC
CASSLDGRGLLEQYF
>TRBJ2-3|TRBV30|NA|TRBD2
TGTGCCTGGTCGCTAGCGGGAGGGGCAGATACGCAGTATTTT
CAWSLAGGADTQYF
>TRBJ1-5|TRBV19|NA|NA
TGTGCCAGTAGTGGGAGTCGCGGAAGGGAGCCCCAGCATTTT
CASSGSRGREPQHF
>TRBJ2-2|TRBV2|few|NA
TGTGCCAGCAGGACGGGAACCGGGGAGCTGTTTTTT
CASRTGTGELFF
>TRBJ2-3|TRBV5-8|NA|TRBD2
TGTGCCAGCAGCACCGGGACTAGGGGCACAGATACGCAGTATTTT
CASSTGTRGTDTQYF
>TRBJ1-5|TRBV5-1|NA|TRBD1
TGCGCCAGCAGCCCCGGACAGGGGGATCAGCCCCAGCATTTT
CASSPGQGDQPQHF